The 10 T cell receptor beta chains below all came from one sample that was sequenced in a study of T-cell memory formation after mild COVID-19. Using its own MiXCR run on the 5' RACE reads, TCRdb lists one record per CDR3 protein. The repertoire consists of 360,000 or so distinct CDR3 sequences, with 28% occurring once and the leading ten covering roughly 13%. The sample taken for sequencing was PBMCs or a T cell subset sorted from them (not recorded which). All receptors come from an adult woman who had mild COVID-19 (a few samples of this study predate the infection). Cell type and time point are not known.

This clonotype was observed many times. This rearrangement joins TRBV9 to TRBJ1-2; perhaps TRBD1 as D (5 bases). V dropped 3 bases and J dropped 6 bases, with 12 bases sitting between them. Germline CDR1 is SGDLS and CDR2 is YYNGEE. The CDR3 consists of 13 residues. The CDR3 DNA follows: TGTGCCAGCAGCGGACTAGGGGTACATGGCTACACCTTC. It specifies CASSGLGVHGYTF. The full variable domain, with the rest looked up from reference TRBV9 and TRBJ1-2, is DSGVTQTPKHLITATGQRVTLRCSPRSGDLSVYWYQQSLDQGLQFLIQYYNGEERAKGNILERFSAQQFPDLHSELNLSSLELGDSALYFCASSGLGVHGYTFGSGTRLTVV.

V is TRBV5-6 and J is TRBJ2-1; 7 positions agree with TRBD1. CDR3 length: 13 residues. Germline values: CDR1 SGHDT, CDR2 YYEEEE. V gave up 4 bases and J gave up 5 bases; unmatched junction bases: 3. CDR3: CASSPDRDNEQFF. For the CDR3, the DNA is TGTGCCAGCAGCCCAGACAGGGACAATGAGCAGTTCTTC.

The table lists this clonotype with a count of one. The CDR3 nucleotides are TGTGCCAGCAGCCCTAGCCTTTGGACAGGGATTAGCAATCAGCCCCAGCATTTT. Translated: CASSPSLWTGISNQPQHF. This chain joins TRBV7-8 and TRBJ1-5, with TRBD1 matching over 8 bases. CDR3 length: 18 amino acids. The junction had 12 bases not matched to a gene; V was cut back by 5 bases and J by 0 bases. Germline values: CDR1 SGHVS, CDR2 FQNEAQ.

This clonotype was seen at least ten times. The chain combines TRBV11-3 with TRBJ2-3, with TRBD1 matching over 8 bases. The CDR3 contains 14 residues. Germline CDR1 reads SGHNT; CDR2 reads YENEEA. V gave up 4 bases and J gave up 5 bases; unmatched junction bases: 5. The CDR3 DNA follows: TGTGCCAGCAGCTCCCGGACAGGGATAGATACGCAGTATTTT. It translates to CASSSRTGIDTQYF. Full variable domain (outside the CDR3, taken from reference TRBV11-3 and TRBJ2-3): EAGVVQSPRYKIIEKKQPVAFWCNPISGHNTLYWYLQNLGQGPELLIRYENEEAVDDSQLPKDRFSAERLKGVDSTLKIQPAELGDSAVYLCASSSRTGIDTQYFGPGTRLTVL.

The chain carries TRBV7-9 and TRBJ2-3; D not certain. V lost 4 bases to trimming and J lost 1 base, with 12 bases between them. This CDR3 spans 15 amino acids. CDR1 is SEHNR, CDR2 FQNEAQ, per germline (reference sequence). CDR3 sequence (DNA): TGTGCCAGCAGCTCCGGACCTCTGGGCACAGATACGCAGTATTTT. Residues: CASSSGPLGTDTQYF.

V and J are TRBV7-8 and TRBJ2-4; 7 bases line up with TRBD1. The germline gives CDR1 SGHVS, CDR2 FQNEAQ. Trimming at V came to 4 bases and at J to 5 bases, leaving 5 bases not matched to a gene. The CDR3 is 14 residues long. The chain's CDR3 is CASSSYRGENIQYF. CDR3 nucleotides: TGTGCCAGCAGCTCCTACAGGGGAGAAAACATTCAGTACTTC.

The chain joins TRBV30 to TRBJ2-7; no clear D. The ends were cut back, 0 bases at V and 3 bases at J, with 12 bases in the middle. Germline values: CDR1 GTSNPN, CDR2 SVGIG (reference sequence). The CDR3 length is 14 residues. CDR3 DNA sequence: TGTGCCTGGAGTGTATTTACCGGAAACTACGAGCAGTACTTC. Amino acids: CAWSVFTGNYEQYF.

This clonotype has at least ten counts. The chain couples TRBV12-3 or TRBV12-4 to TRBJ1-1; no clear D. With 1 base removed from V and 8 bases from J, the gap between germline ends came to 5 bases. This CDR3 has 11 amino acids. CDR3 region: CASSLELEAFF. The CDR3 bases are TGTGCCAGCAGTTTAGAATTGGAAGCTTTCTTT.

This clonotype occurred a few times. Here the CDR3 DNA reads TGCGCCAGCAGCCAAGGAGTAGGCAGTTCTGTCGGGACCCAGTACTTC. Its translation: CASSQGVGSSVGTQYF. V usage is TRBV4-1 and J usage is TRBJ2-5; D is undetermined. Per the germline V gene, CDR1 is MGHRA and CDR2 is YSYEKL. Trimming took off 1 base at V and 7 bases at J, with 19 bases between the two ends. The CDR3 has 16 amino acids.

The chain uses TRBV10-3 and TRBJ2-7; unclear D gene. The CDR3 is 15 residues long. Trimming shortened V by 0 bases and J by 5 bases, and 14 bases separated the two germline ends. Looked up from germline, CDR1 is ENHRY and CDR2 is SYGVKD. This CDR3 is CAISESKVRSNEQYF. CDR3 coding DNA: TGTGCCATCAGTGAGTCTAAGGTCAGGAGCAACGAGCAGTACTTC.